This T cell receptor (beta chain) was recorded in a study of T cell responses to AZD1222 COVID-19 vaccine. Using immunoSEQ multiplex PCR, the repertoire was profiled, and TCRdb retains in-frame clones only, with some absent. The sample records 100,000 or so clones, more than 75% being singletons. Overall study findings and caveats: Just a handful of people given AZD1222 tested seropositive at baseline.

Only a few counts were recorded for this clone. Its antigen is unidentified. Germline assignment: CDR1 SGHVS and CDR2 FNYEAQ. The V end lost 4 bases, the J end lost 0 bases, and 20 bases lay between the germline ends. The CDR3 sequence is 18 residues long. The TCR sequence derives from an adult in good health. Material: peripheral blood, obtained on day 0 of AZD1222 vaccination. The J gene is TRBJ2-3, the V gene TRBV7-6, with a possible D match to TRBD2 (6 bases). The DNA of the CDR3 is TGTGCCAGCAGCTCCGGGGGTGGGGCCGCCTATAGCACAGATACGCAGTATTTT. This gives the protein CASSSGGGAAYSTDTQYF.